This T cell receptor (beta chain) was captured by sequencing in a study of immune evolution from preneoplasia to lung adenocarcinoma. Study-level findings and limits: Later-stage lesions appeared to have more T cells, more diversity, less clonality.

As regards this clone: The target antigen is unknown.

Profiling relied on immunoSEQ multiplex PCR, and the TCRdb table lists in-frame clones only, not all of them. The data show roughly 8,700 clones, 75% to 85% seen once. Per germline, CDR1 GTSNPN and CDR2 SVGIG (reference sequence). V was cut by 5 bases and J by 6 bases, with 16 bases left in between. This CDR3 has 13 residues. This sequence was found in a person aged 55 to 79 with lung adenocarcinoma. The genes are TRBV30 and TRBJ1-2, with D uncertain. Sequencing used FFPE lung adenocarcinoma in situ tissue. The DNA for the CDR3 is TGTGCCTGGGGGAGGAGGGTTTATGATGGCTACACCTTC. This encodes CAWGRRVYDGYTF. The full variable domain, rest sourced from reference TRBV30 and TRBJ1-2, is SQTIHQWPATLVQPVGSPLSLECTVEGTSNPNLYWYRQAAGRGLQLLFYSVGIGQISSEVPQNLSASRPQDRQFILSSKKLLLSDSGFYLCAWGRRVYDGYTFGSGTRLTVV.